The next 9 T cell receptor beta chains were all read from a single sample in a study of patients and donors after allogeneic stem cell transplantation. TCRdb fed the RT-PCR reads into MiXCR, producing one record per CDR3 protein. Of about 110,000 distinct CDR3 sequences in the sample, approximately 40% were seen once. The specimen was blood, either unsorted or a sorted T cell fraction (not recorded which). The receptor source for this set is a human donor who was either an allogeneic HSCT recipient or a stem cell or donor lymphocyte infusion donor (not recorded which). It is not recorded whose cells these are; they may come from a transplant donor.

The genes are TRBV7-2 and TRBJ2-1; the D gene is possibly TRBD2 (5 bases). Germline CDR1 SGHTA, CDR2 FQGNSA. Trimming removed 3 bases at V and 4 bases at J, with 13 bases between. The CDR3 runs 15 residues. The CDR3 DNA follows: TGTGCCAGCAGCTTTAGAGCGGCCGGTTACAATGAGCAGTTCTTC. Protein product: CASSFRAAGYNEQFF.

This sequence joins TRBV5-1 and TRBJ2-2, with 10 bases identical to TRBD2. This CDR3 has 16 residues. Per the germline V gene, CDR1 is SGHRS and CDR2 is YFSETQ. Unmatched junction bases numbered 2, after V lost 2 bases and J lost 1 base. CDR3 region: CASSLLAGGNTGELFF. The CDR3 coding sequence is TGCGCCAGCAGCTTATTAGCGGGAGGGAACACCGGGGAGCTGTTTTTT. Filled out from reference TRBV5-1 and TRBJ2-2, the complete variable domain reads KAGVTQTPRYLIKTRGQQVTLSCSPISGHRSVSWYQQTPGQGLQFLFEYFSETQRNKGNFPGRFSGRQFSNSRSEMNVSTLELGDSALYLCASSLLAGGNTGELFFGEGSRLTVL.

The table lists this clonotype with a few counts. The chain recombines TRBV12-3 or TRBV12-4 with TRBJ1-4; D is perhaps TRBD1 (5 bases). Trimming shortened V by 3 bases and J by 8 bases, and 13 bases separated the two germline ends. This CDR3 spans 14 amino acids. The chain's CDR3 is CASSFSGFGEKLFF. As DNA, the CDR3 is TGTGCCAGCAGTTTTTCAGGGTTTGGGGAAAAACTGTTTTTT.

The V and J genes are TRBV7-8 and TRBJ2-5; TRBD2 aligns across 7 bases. This CDR3 is 14 amino acids long. Germline CDR1 and CDR2: SGHVS and FQNEAQ. The V segment lost 10 bases and the J segment 2 bases; nucleotides outside the gene matches: 10. CDR3 in DNA: TGTGCCACCGCTGCCGGGGGGAGGCAAGAGACCCAGTACTTC. Translation: CATAAGGRQETQYF.

The V gene is TRBV20-1, the J gene TRBJ2-1, with 7 bases lining up with TRBD2. CDR3 length: 15 residues. Trimming took 1 base from V and 5 from J; bases not matched to a gene: 8. Germline lookup yields CDR1 DFQATT and CDR2 SNEGSKA (reference sequence). CDR3: CSARGAGVAHNEQFF. DNA for the CDR3: TGCAGTGCTAGAGGGGCGGGAGTGGCCCACAATGAGCAGTTCTTC.

The rearrangement joins TRBV20-1 to TRBJ2-7; TRBD2 matches at 8 bases. Germline CDR1 reads DFQATT; CDR2 reads SNEGSKA (reference sequence). The CDR3 has 15 amino acids. With V trimmed by 1 base and J by 0 bases, 5 bases remained unmatched. CDR3 amino acids: CSARGPGTSSYEQYF. In DNA, the CDR3 is TGCAGTGCTAGAGGGCCCGGGACTAGCTCCTACGAGCAGTACTTC.

The V and J genes are TRBV4-3 and TRBJ2-1; 8 bases map to TRBD1. V lost 3 bases, J lost 10 bases, and 17 bases stayed unmatched. The CDR3 length is 17 residues. Germline V gene data show CDR1 as LGHNA and CDR2 as YSLEER. The CDR3 DNA is TGCGCCAGCAGCCAGAGACAGGGGCCATCTTATCGGGACGAGCAGTTCTTC. Translated: CASSQRQGPSYRDEQFF.

Only a few counts were recorded for this clonotype. V gene TRBV20-1 combines with J gene TRBJ2-2, with D unresolved. V was trimmed by 4 bases and J by 1 base, leaving 10 bases between them. The V gene's germline CDR1 is DFQATT and CDR2 SNEGSKA (reference sequence). CDR3 length: 14 residues. In DNA form, the CDR3 reads TGCAGTGCTAACCCCTTTGTGAACACCGGGGAGCTGTTTTTT. This encodes CSANPFVNTGELFF.

The chain has TRBV15 and TRBJ1-2; D possibly corresponds to TRBD1 (5 bases). V lost 0 bases, J lost 2 bases, and 13 bases lay in between. Germline CDR1 LNHNV, CDR2 YYDKDF (reference sequence). CDR3 length: 16 amino acids. The CDR3 sequence: CATSRDRDSLNYGYTF. Here the CDR3 DNA reads TGTGCCACCAGCAGAGATAGAGACAGCCTCAACTATGGCTACACCTTC.